This T cell receptor beta chain is drawn from a study of T cells in Graves' hyperthyroidism and ophthalmopathy. On the study more broadly: Sampling of peripheral blood happened at initial diagnosis, prior to any treatment.

Authors of the study amplified TCR beta CDR3 regions from RNA transcripts. Carried out on the TCR CDR3, a first-round RT-PCR used the HTBI primer set. TCRdb ran MiXCR on the multiplex PCR reads and lists one entry per CDR3 protein. Of about 350,000 distinct CDR3 sequences in the sample, approximately 13% were seen once. Study findings and constraints: Ophthalmopathy could be told apart from stable hyperthyroidism with a 13 V-J model.

The sample holds many counts of this clonotype. Antigen: not known. Ophthalmopathy patients showed a Clinical Activity Score of at least 3, NOSPECS grade of at least 4 and duration under 3 months. The study based diagnoses on clinical symptoms, serum thyroxine and TRAb, thyroid ultrasound and orbital computed tomography. The V and J ends lost 0 bases and 8 bases respectively, with 11 bases between them. Per the germline V gene, CDR1 is SGHNT and CDR2 is YYREEE (reference sequence). The CDR3 is made up of 13 amino acids. Sequencing used blood. This rearrangement joins TRBV5-4 to TRBJ1-1; D not resolved. This sequence was found in a woman aged 40 to 55 with Graves' ophthalmopathy. Written as DNA, the CDR3 is TGTGCCAGCAGCTTGGACCCAAGAAGGGAAGCTTTCTTT. Translated, it gives CASSLDPRREAFF. The full variable domain, rest sourced from reference TRBV5-4 and TRBJ1-1, is ETGVTQSPTHLIKTRGQQVTLRCSSQSGHNTVSWYQQALGQGPQFIFQYYREEENGRGNFPPRFSGLQFPNYSSELNVNALELDDSALYLCASSLDPRREAFFGQGTRLTVV.